What follows is one T cell receptor beta chain and its context. This entry is derived from a study of blood T cell repertoires in COVID-19. The data were produced by immunoSEQ multiplex PCR, yet TCRdb's version contains in-frame clones alone and is incomplete. The sample has over 15,000 clones; roughly 93% are singletons. The germline V gene encodes CDR1 LGHNA and CDR2 YSLEER. V shed 2 bases and J 4 bases; nucleotides not matched to a gene: 5. There are 15 residues in the CDR3. The specimen was peripheral blood. This chain uses TRBV4-3 with TRBJ2-7, with TRBD2 matching over 10 bases. This clonotype was obtained from a human donor in a cohort sampled during active COVID-19. The chain's CDR3 is CASSQLAGVVYEQYF. CDR3 in DNA: TGCGCCAGCAGCCAACTAGCGGGAGTAGTGTACGAGCAGTACTTC.